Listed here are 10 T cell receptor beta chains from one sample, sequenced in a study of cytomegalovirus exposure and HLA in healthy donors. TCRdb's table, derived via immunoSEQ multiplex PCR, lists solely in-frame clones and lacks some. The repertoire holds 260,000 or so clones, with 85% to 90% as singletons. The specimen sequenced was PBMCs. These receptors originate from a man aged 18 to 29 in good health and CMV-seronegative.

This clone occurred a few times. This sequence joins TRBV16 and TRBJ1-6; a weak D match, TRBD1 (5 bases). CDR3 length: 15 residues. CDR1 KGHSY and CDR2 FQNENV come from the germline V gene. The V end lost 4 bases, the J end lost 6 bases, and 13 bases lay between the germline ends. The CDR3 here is CASSLSQGANSPLHF. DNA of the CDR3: TGTGCCAGCAGCCTATCGCAAGGGGCTAATTCACCCCTCCACTTT. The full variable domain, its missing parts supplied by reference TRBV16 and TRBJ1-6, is GEEVAQTPKHLVRGEGQKAKLYCAPIKGHSYVFWYQQVLKNEFKFLISFQNENVFDETGMPKERFSAKCLPNSPCSLEIQATKLEDSAVYFCASSLSQGANSPLHFGNGTRLTVT.

This CDR3 is CASRRTGSHEQFF. Written as DNA, the CDR3 is TGTGCCAGCAGACGGACAGGCTCCCATGAGCAGTTCTTC. The chain employs TRBV11-2 and TRBJ2-1; 7 nucleotides align to TRBD1. V lost 6 bases to trimming and J lost 8 bases; unmatched junction nucleotides: 7. Germline-derived CDR1 and CDR2 are SGHAT and FQNNGV. The CDR3 contains 13 residues.

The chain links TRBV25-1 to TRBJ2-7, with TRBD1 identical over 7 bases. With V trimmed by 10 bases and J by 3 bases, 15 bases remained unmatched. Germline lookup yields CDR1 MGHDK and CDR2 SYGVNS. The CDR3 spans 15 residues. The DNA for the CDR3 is TGTGCCACCCGGCGCGGATCTGGGACAGTCTACGAGCAGTACTTC. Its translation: CATRRGSGTVYEQYF.

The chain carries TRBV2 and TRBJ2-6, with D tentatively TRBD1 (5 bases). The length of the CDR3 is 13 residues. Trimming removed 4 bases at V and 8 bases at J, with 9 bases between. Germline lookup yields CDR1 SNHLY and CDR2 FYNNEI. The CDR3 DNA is TGTGCCAGCAGTGGACCAGGGTCCAACGTCCTGACTTTC. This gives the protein CASSGPGSNVLTF.

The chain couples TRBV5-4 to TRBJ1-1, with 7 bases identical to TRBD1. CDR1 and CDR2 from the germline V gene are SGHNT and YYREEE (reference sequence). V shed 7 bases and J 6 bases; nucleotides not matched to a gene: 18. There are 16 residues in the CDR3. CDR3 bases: TGTGCCAGCTCCACCGCCGGAAGGGGGCGGGGGGCTGAAGCTTTCTTT. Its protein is CASSTAGRGRGAEAFF.

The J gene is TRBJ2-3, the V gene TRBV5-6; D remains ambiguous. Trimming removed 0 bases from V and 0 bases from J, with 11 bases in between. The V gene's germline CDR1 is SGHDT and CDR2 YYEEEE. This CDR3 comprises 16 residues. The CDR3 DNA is TGTGCCAGCAGCTTGGTAACAGCACCTAGCACAGATACGCAGTATTTT. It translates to CASSLVTAPSTDTQYF.

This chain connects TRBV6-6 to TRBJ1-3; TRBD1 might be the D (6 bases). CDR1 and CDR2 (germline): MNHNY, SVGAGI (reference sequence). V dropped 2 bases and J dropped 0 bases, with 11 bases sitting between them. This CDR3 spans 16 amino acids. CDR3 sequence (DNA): TGTGCCAGCAGTTACCGGGACAACCTCTCTGGAAACACCATATATTTT. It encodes CASSYRDNLSGNTIYF.

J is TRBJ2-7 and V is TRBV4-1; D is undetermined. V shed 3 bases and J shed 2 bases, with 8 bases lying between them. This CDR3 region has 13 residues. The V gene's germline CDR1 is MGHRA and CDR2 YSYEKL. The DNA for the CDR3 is TGCGCCAGCAGCCATCGCGCCACCTACGAGCAGTACTTC. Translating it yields CASSHRATYEQYF.

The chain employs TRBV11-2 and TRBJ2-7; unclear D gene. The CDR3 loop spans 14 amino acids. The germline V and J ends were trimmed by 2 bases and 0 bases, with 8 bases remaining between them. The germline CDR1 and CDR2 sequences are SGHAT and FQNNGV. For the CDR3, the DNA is TGTGCCAGCAGCTTAATACAGCACTCCTACGAGCAGTACTTC. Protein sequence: CASSLIQHSYEQYF.

The CDR3 DNA is TGCGCCAGCAGCTTGGCTCCGACTGGACAAGGAGGGGAGCAGTTCTTC. Protein product: CASSLAPTGQGGEQFF. The rearrangement links TRBV5-1 to TRBJ2-1, with D tentatively TRBD2 (6 bases). Trimming stripped 0 bases from V and 10 bases from J, with 20 bases between. Germline-derived CDR1 and CDR2 are SGHRS and YFSETQ. CDR3 length equals 16 residues.